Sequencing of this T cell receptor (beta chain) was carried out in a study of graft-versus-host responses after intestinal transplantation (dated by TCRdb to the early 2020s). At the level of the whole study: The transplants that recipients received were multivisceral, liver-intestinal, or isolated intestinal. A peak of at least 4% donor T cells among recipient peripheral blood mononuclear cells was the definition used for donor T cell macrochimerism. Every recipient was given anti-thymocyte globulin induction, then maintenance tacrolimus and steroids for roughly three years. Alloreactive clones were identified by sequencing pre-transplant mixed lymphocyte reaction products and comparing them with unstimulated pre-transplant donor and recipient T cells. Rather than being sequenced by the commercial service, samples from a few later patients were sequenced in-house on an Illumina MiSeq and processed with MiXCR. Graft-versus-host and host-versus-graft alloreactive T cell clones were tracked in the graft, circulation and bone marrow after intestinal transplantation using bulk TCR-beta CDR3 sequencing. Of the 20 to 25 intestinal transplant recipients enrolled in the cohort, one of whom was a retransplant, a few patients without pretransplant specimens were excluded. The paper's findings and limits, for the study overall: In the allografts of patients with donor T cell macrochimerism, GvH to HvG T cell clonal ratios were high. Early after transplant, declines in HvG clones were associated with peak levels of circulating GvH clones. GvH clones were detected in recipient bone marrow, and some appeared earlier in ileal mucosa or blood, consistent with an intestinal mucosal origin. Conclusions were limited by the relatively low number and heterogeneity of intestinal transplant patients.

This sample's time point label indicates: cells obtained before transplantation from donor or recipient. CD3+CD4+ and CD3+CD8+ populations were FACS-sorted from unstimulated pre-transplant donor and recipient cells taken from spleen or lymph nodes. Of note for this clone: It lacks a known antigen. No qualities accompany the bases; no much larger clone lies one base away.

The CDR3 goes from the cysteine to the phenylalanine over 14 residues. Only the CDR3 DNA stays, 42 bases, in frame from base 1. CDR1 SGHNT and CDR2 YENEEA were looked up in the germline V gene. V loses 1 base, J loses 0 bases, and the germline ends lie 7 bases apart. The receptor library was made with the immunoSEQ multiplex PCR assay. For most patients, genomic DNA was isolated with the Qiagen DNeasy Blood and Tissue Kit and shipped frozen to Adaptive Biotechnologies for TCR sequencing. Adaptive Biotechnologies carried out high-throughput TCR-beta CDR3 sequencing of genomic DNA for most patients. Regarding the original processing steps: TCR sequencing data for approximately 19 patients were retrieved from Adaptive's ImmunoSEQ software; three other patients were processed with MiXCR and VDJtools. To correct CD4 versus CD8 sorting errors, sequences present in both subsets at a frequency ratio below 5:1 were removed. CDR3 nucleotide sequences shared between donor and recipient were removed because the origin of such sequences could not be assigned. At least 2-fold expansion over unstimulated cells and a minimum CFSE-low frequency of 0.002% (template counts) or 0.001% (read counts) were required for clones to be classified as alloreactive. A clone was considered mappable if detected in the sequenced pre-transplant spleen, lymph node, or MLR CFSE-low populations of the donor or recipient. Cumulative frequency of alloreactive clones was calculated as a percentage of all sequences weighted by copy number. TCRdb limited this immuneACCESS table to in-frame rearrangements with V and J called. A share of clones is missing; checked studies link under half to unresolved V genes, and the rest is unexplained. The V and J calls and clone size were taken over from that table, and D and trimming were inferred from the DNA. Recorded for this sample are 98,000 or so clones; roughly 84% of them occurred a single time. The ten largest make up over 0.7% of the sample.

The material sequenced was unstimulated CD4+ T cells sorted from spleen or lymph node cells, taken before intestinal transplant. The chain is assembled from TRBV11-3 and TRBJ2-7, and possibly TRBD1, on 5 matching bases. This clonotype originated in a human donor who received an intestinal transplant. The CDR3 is CASSLGGSSYEQYF. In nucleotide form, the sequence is TGTGCCAGCAGCTTAGGGGGCAGCTCCTACGAGCAGTACTTC.